This T cell receptor (beta chain) originates from a study of cytomegalovirus exposure and HLA in healthy donors. The CDR3 sequence is 16 residues long. CDR1 is SGHRS, CDR2 YFSETQ, per germline. V lost 4 bases, J lost 5 bases, and 21 bases lay in between. Only in-frame clones appear in the TCRdb table, and some are missing; sequencing was by immunoSEQ multiplex PCR. The repertoire includes roughly 140,000 clones, 85% to 90% of them detected once, and 3.3% sits in the top ten. The sequenced sample was PBMCs. The sequence derives from a woman aged 18-30 years in good health and CMV-seropositive. This rearrangement joins TRBV5-1 to TRBJ1-2; the D gene is possibly TRBD1 (5 bases). In DNA form, the CDR3 reads TGCGCCAGCAGCCTTATTTCAGGGTGGGACTCTTATGGCTACACCTTC. Translating gives CASSLISGWDSYGYTF.